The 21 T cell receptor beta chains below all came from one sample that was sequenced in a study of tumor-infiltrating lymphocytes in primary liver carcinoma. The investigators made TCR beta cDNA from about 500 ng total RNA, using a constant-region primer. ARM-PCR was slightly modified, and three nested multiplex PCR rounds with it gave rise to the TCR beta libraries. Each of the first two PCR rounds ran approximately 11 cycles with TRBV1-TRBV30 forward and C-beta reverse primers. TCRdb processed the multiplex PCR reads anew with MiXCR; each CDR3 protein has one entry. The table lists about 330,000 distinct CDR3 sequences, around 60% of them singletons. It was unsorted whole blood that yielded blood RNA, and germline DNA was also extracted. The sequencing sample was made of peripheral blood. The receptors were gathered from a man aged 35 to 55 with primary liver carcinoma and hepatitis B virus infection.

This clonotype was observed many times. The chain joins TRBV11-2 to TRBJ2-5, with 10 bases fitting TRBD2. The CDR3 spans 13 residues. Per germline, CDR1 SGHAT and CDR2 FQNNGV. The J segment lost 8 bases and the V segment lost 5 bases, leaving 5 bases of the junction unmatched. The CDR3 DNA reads TGTGCCAGCAGCCTTTCTAGCGGGGGAACCCAGTACTTC. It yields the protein CASSLSSGGTQYF.

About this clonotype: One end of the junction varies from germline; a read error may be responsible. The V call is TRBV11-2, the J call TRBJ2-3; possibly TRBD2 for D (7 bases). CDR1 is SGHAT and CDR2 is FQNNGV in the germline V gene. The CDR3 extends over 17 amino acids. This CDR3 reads CASSLVLGGGLGDTQYF. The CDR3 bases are TGTGCCAGCAGCTTAGTTTTAGGGGGAGGGCTCGGAGACACGCAATATTTT.

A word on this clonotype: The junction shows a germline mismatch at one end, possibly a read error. The CDR3 coding sequence is TGTGCCACCAGCCACCTTGGCACTAATGAAAAACTGTTATTT. Amino acids: CATSHLGTNEKLLF. This chain uses TRBV11-2 with TRBJ1-4; D not certain. There are 14 residues in the CDR3. CDR1 is SGHAT, CDR2 FQNNGV, per germline. Full variable domain (rest looked up from reference TRBV11-2 and TRBJ1-4): EAGVAQSPRYKIIEKRQSVAFWCNPISGHATLYWYQQILGQGPKLLIQFQNNGVVDDSQLPKDRFSAERLKGVDSTLKIQPAKLEDSAVYLCATSHLGTNEKLLFGSGTQLSVL.

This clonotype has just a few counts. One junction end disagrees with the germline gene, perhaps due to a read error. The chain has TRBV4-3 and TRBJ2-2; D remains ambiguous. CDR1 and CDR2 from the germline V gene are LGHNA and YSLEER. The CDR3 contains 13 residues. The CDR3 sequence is CASSHLNIGELFF. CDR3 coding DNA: TGCGCCAGCAGCCACCTGAACATCGGGGAGCTGTTTTTT.

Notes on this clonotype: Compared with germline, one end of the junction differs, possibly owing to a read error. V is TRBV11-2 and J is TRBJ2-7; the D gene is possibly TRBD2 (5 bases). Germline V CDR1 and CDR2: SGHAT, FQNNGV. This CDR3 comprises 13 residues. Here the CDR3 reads CASRLACSYEQYF. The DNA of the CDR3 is TGTGCCAGCAGATTAGCGTGCAGCTACGAGCAGTACTTC.

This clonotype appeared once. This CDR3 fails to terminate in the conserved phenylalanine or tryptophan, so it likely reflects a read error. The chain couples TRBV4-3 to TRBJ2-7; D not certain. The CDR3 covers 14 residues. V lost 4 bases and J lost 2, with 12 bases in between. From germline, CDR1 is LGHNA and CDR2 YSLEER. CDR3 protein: CASSLQLNTYEQYL. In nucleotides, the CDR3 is TGCGCCAGCAGCCTCCAGTTAAACACCTACGAGCAGTACCTC.

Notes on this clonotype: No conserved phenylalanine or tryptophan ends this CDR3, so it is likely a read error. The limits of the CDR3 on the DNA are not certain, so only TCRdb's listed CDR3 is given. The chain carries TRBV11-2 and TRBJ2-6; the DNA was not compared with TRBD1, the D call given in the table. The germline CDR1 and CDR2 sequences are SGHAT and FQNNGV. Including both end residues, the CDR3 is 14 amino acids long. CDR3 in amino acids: CASSTGSGANALTL.

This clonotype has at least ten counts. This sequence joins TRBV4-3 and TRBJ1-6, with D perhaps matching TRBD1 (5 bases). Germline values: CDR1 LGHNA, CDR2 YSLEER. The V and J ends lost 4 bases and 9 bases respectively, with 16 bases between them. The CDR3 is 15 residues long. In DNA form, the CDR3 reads TGCGCCAGCAGCCCCGGGGGGTGGAATAGTTCACCCCTCCACTTT. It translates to CASSPGGWNSSPLHF.

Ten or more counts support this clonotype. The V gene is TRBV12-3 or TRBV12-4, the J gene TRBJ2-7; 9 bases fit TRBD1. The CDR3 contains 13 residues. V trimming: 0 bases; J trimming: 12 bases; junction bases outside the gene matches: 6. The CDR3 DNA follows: TGTGCCAGCAGTTTAGCGTCCGCGACAGGGGGGTACTTC. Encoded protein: CASSLASATGGYF.

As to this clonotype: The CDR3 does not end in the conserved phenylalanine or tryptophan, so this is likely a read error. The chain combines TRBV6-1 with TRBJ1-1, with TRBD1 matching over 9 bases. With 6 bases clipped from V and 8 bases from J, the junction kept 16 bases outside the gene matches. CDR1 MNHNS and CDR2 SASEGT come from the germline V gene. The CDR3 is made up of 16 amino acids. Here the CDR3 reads CASRQQTGGLSAEAFL. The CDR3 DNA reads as TGTGCCAGCAGGCAACAGACAGGGGGTCTAAGCGCCGAAGCTTTCCTT.

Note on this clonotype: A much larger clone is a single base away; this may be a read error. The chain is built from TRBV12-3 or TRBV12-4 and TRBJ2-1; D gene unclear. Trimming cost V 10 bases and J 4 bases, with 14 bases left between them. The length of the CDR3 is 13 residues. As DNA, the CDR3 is TGTGCCACCATGGGCAGGCAATACAATGAGCAGTTCTTC. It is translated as CATMGRQYNEQFF.

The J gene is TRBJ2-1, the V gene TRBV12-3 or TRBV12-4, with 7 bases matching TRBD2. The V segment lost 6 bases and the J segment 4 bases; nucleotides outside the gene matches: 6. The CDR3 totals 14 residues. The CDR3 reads CASRAGNSYNEQFF. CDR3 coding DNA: TGTGCCAGCAGAGCGGGAAACTCTTACAATGAGCAGTTCTTC.

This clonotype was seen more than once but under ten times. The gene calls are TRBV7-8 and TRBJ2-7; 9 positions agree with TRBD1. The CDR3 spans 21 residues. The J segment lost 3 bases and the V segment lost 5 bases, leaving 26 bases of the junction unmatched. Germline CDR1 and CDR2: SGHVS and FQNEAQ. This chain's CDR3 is CASSGRGQGGVAIHNYYEQYF. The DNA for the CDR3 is TGTGCCAGCAGCGGACGGGGACAGGGAGGGGTAGCGATCCACAATTACTACGAGCAGTACTTC.

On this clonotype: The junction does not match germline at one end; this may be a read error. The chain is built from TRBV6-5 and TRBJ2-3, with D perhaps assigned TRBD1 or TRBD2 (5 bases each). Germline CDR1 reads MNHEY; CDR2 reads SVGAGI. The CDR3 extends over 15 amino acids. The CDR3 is CTSSRALQRGDTQYF. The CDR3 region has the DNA TGTACCAGCAGCCGAGCCCTCCAGAGGGGAGATACGCAGTACTTT.

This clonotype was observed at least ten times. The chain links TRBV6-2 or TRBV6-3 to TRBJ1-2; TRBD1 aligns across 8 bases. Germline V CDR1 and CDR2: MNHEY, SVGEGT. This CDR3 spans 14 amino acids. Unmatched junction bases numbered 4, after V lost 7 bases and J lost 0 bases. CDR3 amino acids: CASNHRGSNYGYTF. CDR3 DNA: TGTGCCAGCAACCACAGGGGGTCTAACTATGGCTACACCTTC.

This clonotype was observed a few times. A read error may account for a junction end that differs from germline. Here the CDR3 reads CTSSGHRTVGELFF. The CDR3 coding sequence is TGTACCAGCAGTGGACACAGGACAGTCGGGGAGCTGTTTTTT. The chain links TRBV6-1 to TRBJ2-2, with D perhaps matching TRBD1 (6 bases). The germline V gene encodes CDR1 MNHNS and CDR2 SASEGT. There are 14 residues in the CDR3.

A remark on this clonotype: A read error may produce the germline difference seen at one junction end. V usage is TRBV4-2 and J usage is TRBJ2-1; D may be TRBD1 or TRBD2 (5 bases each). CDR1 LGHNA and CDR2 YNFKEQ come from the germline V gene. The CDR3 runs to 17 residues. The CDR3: CASSQEGPGSSYNELFF. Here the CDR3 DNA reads TGTGCCAGCAGCCAAGAGGGACCGGGGAGCTCCTACAATGAGCTGTTCTTC.

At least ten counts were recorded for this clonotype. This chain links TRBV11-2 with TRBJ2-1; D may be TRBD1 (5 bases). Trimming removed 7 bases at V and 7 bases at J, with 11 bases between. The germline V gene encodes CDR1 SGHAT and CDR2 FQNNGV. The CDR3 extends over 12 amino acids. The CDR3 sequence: CASTSSGNEQFF. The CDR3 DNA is TGTGCCAGCACATCATCAGGGAATGAGCAGTTCTTC.

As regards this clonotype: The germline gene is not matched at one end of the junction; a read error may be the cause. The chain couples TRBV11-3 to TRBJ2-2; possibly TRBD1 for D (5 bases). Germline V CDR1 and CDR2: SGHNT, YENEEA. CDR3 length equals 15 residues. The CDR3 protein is CASSPVTENTGELFF. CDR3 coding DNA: TGTGCCAGCAGCCCCGTGACAGAAAACACTGGGGAGCTGTTTTTT.

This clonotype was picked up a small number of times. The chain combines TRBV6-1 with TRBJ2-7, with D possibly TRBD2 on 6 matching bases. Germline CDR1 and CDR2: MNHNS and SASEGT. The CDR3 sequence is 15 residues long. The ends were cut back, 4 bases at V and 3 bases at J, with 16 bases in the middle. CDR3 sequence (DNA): TGTGCCAGCAGTGTGGTCGGGGGTAGGTTCTACGAGCAGTACTTC. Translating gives CASSVVGGRFYEQYF.

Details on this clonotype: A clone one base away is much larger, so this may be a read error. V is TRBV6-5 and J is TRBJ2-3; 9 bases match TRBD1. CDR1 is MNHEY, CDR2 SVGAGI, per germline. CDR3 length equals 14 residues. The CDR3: CDSSYRGPPDTQYF. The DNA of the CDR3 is TGTGACAGCAGTTACAGGGGGCCCCCAGATACGCAGTATTTT.